This TCR beta chain was sequenced in a study of cytomegalovirus exposure and HLA in healthy donors. The CDR3 contains 12 residues. V was trimmed by 4 bases and J by 8 bases, leaving 10 bases between them. Germline V CDR1 and CDR2: SGHNT, YYREEE (reference sequence). Primers included in the PCR were 60 Vbeta and 13 Jbeta primers. Method: immunoSEQ multiplex PCR; TCRdb's copy keeps in-frame clones and lacks some. Altogether 110,000 or so clones are present, approximately 80% being singletons, with the ten largest covering around 5.8%. Sequenced: PBMCs. The chain links TRBV5-4 to TRBJ2-1; D unresolved. The sequence was obtained from a man younger than 35 in good health and CMV-seropositive. Here the CDR3 DNA reads TGTGCCAGCAGCGCTCAGTTGGATGAGCAGTTCTTC. This encodes CASSAQLDEQFF.